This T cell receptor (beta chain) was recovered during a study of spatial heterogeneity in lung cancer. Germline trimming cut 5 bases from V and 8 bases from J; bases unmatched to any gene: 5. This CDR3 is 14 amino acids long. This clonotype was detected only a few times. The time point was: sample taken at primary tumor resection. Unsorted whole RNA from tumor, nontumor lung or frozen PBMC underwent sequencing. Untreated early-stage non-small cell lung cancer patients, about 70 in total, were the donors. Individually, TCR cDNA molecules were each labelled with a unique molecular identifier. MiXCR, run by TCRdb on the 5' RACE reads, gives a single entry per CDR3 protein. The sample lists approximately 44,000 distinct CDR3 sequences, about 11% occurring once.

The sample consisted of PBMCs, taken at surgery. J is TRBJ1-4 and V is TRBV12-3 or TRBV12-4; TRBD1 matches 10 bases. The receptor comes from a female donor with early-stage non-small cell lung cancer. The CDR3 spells CASSPGTGEEKLFF. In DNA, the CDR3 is TGTGCCAGCAGTCCCGGGACAGGGGAGGAAAAACTGTTTTTT.